A single sample is the source of the 28 T cell receptor beta chains below, sequenced in a study of T cell repertoires in ileal Crohn's disease. Assay: immunoSEQ multiplex PCR; the TCRdb copy retains only in-frame clones and omits some. Here the sample spans roughly 7,000 clones, 60% to 80% being singletons. Sequenced material: ileal tissue. These receptors all come from an adult with Crohn's disease.

J is TRBJ2-7 and V is TRBV7-2; 7 bases are a match to TRBD1. J was trimmed by 5 bases and V by 5 bases; bases with no gene match: 9. Germline values: CDR1 SGHTA, CDR2 FQGNSA. This CDR3 comprises 14 residues. CDR3: CASSPQTGKDEQYF. CDR3 DNA: TGTGCCAGCAGCCCTCAGACAGGGAAGGACGAGCAGTACTTC.

This clone was observed a handful of times. V and J are TRBV5-1 and TRBJ2-3; D unclear. V gave up 0 bases and J gave up 3 bases, with 8 bases separating them. Germline V gene data show CDR1 as SGHRS and CDR2 as YFSETQ. The CDR3 spans 14 residues. The CDR3 protein is CASSLGANTDTQYF. CDR3 in DNA: TGCGCCAGCAGCTTGGGGGCTAATACAGATACGCAGTATTTT.

V usage is TRBV7-2 and J usage is TRBJ1-1, with D possibly TRBD1 on 5 matching bases. CDR3 length equals 14 residues. V lost 1 base and J 5 bases, leaving 11 bases between the germline ends. In germline, CDR1 is SGHTA, CDR2 FQGNSA. The CDR3 region is CASSLEAGWTEAFF. The CDR3 DNA reads as TGTGCCAGCAGCTTAGAGGCAGGGTGGACTGAAGCTTTCTTT.

This clone has only a few counts. This chain links TRBV13 with TRBJ1-1, with TRBD1 identical over 8 bases. J was trimmed by 5 bases and V by 4 bases; bases with no gene match: 12. The CDR3 is 16 residues long. CDR1 is PRHDT, CDR2 FYEKMQ, per germline (reference sequence). CDR3 region: CASSSNRGGTGTEAFF. The CDR3 DNA reads TGTGCCAGCAGCTCCAACAGGGGGGGGACGGGAACTGAAGCTTTCTTT.

V is TRBV6-5 and J is TRBJ2-1, with 7 bases identical to TRBD2. The CDR3 runs 14 residues. After removal of 2 bases from V and 7 bases from J, the junction contained 5 bases not matched to a gene. Germline CDR1 and CDR2: MNHEY and SVGAGI. The CDR3 loop is CASSYGWEGNEQFF. The CDR3 DNA follows: TGTGCCAGCAGTTACGGGTGGGAGGGAAATGAGCAGTTCTTC.

This clone has only a few counts. The rearrangement uses TRBV7-9 and TRBJ2-3; 11 bases fit TRBD2. The CDR3 sequence is 19 residues long. Losses at the gene ends were 4 bases for V and 2 bases for J; bases not matched to a gene: 14. CDR1 SEHNR and CDR2 FQNEAQ come from the germline V gene (reference sequence). The CDR3 sequence is CASSSLGGSSGGHTDTQYF. Here the CDR3 DNA reads TGTGCCAGCAGCTCCCTGGGAGGGTCTAGCGGGGGGCACACAGATACGCAGTATTTT. Drawing the rest from reference TRBV7-9 and TRBJ2-3, the complete variable domain is DTGVSQNPRHKITKRGQNVTFRCDPISEHNRLYWYRQTLGQGPEFLTYFQNEAQLEKSRLLSDRFSAERPKGSFSTLEIQRTEQGDSAMYLCASSSLGGSSGGHTDTQYFGPGTRLTVL.

The chain carries TRBV30 and TRBJ2-4; possibly TRBD2 for D (5 bases). Trimming cost V 4 bases and J 8 bases, with 12 bases left between them. The CDR3 has 12 residues. CDR1 and CDR2 from the germline V gene are GTSNPN and SVGIG (reference sequence). The CDR3 loop is CAWTSSVDIQYF. CDR3 bases: TGTGCCTGGACTAGCTCGGTTGACATTCAGTACTTC.

V is TRBV7-9 and J is TRBJ2-7; 7 nucleotides align to TRBD1. Germline assignment: CDR1 SEHNR and CDR2 FQNEAQ (reference sequence). After removal of 5 bases from V and 6 bases from J, the junction contained 4 bases not matched to a gene. This CDR3 contains 12 residues. The CDR3 sequence is CASSLTGAEQYF. Here the CDR3 DNA reads TGTGCCAGCAGCCTCACAGGGGCCGAGCAGTACTTC.

The V call is TRBV29-1, the J call TRBJ2-2; tentative D call: TRBD2 (7 bases). Trimming took 4 bases from V and 4 from J, leaving 10 bases between them. Germline CDR1 SQVTM, CDR2 ANQGSEA. The CDR3 totals 13 residues. The CDR3 DNA is TGCAGCGTTGGAGGGGGGGGCACCGGGGAGCTGTTTTTT. This gives the protein CSVGGGGTGELFF.

This clone came up a few times. This chain connects TRBV5-1 to TRBJ2-3; the match to TRBD1 covers 7 bases. Trimming cost V 6 bases and J 3 bases; bases outside gene matches: 10. Germline assignment: CDR1 SGHRS and CDR2 YFSETQ. The CDR3 is 15 residues long. DNA of the CDR3: TGCGCCAGCACCTCCTTTCGGGGACAGACAGATACGCAGTATTTT. Protein: CASTSFRGQTDTQYF.

The chain carries TRBV5-1 and TRBJ2-5; 7 bases match TRBD2. V trimming: 0 bases; J trimming: 4 bases; junction bases outside the gene matches: 3. The CDR3 is made up of 14 amino acids. CDR1 is SGHRS, CDR2 YFSETQ, per germline. CDR3 sequence: CASSLGGSRETQYF. CDR3 nucleotide sequence: TGCGCCAGCAGCTTGGGCGGGAGCCGAGAGACCCAGTACTTC.

The V gene is TRBV10-2, the J gene TRBJ2-7, with D possibly matching TRBD1 (5 bases). The CDR3 sequence is 14 residues long. Germline V CDR1 and CDR2: WSHSY, SAAADI. Trimming pared 5 bases from V and 3 bases from J, leaving 14 bases between. CDR3 coding DNA: TGCGCCAGCAGTCCGACAGTTTACGTCTACGAGCAGTACTTC. It translates to CASSPTVYVYEQYF.

This sequence joins TRBV5-8 and TRBJ1-4, with 10 nucleotides matching TRBD1. The CDR3 is made up of 17 amino acids. V trimming: 2 bases; J trimming: 0 bases; junction bases outside the gene matches: 4. The V gene's germline CDR1 is SGHTS and CDR2 YDEGEE. CDR3 region: CASSLAGQGATNEKLFF. DNA of the CDR3: TGTGCCAGCAGCTTAGCCGGACAGGGGGCAACTAATGAAAAACTGTTTTTT.

The CDR3 loop is CATSSGLAGGPYEQYF. The CDR3 coding sequence is TGTGCCACCAGCAGCGGACTAGCGGGGGGACCCTACGAGCAGTACTTC. This rearrangement joins TRBV15 to TRBJ2-7; 14 bases line up with TRBD2. Looked up from germline, CDR1 is LNHNV and CDR2 is YYDKDF (reference sequence). The V segment lost 3 bases and the J segment 2 bases; nucleotides outside the gene matches: 3. This CDR3 comprises 16 residues.

The chain has TRBV28 and TRBJ1-1, with D unresolved. Germline V lookup: CDR1 MDHEN, CDR2 SYDVKM. CDR3 size: 15 residues. Trimming removed 5 bases at V and 1 base at J, with 14 bases between. CDR3: CASSLRTLKNTEAFF. CDR3 DNA sequence: TGTGCCAGCAGTCTCCGGACTCTCAAGAACACTGAAGCTTTCTTT.

This chain joins TRBV30 and TRBJ1-2; unclear D gene. From germline, CDR1 is GTSNPN and CDR2 SVGIG (reference sequence). Trimming pared 3 bases from V and 5 bases from J, leaving 7 bases between. There are 11 residues in the CDR3. CDR3: CAWSSPYGYTF. The DNA for the CDR3 is TGTGCCTGGAGCTCCCCTTATGGCTACACCTTC.

This clone was picked up a small number of times. V usage is TRBV7-9 and J usage is TRBJ2-2, with TRBD2 identical over 7 bases. The CDR3 has 18 amino acids. Germline V gives CDR1 SEHNR, CDR2 FQNEAQ (reference sequence). V was clipped by 1 base and J by 0 bases; unmatched bases: 8. CDR3 residues: CASSLGGQRGSNTGELFF. CDR3 nucleotide sequence: TGTGCCAGCAGCTTAGGAGGCCAGCGGGGATCGAACACCGGGGAGCTGTTTTTT.

This clone has more than one count but fewer than ten. V and J are TRBV30 and TRBJ1-2; 9 positions match TRBD1. Germline V gene lookup returns CDR1 GTSNPN and CDR2 SVGIG (reference sequence). The CDR3 runs 16 residues. V was pared by 0 bases and J by 2 bases, with 7 bases of the junction left unmatched. The CDR3 bases are TGTGCCTGGAGTGTACCGTTAGGACAGGGGAACTATGGCTACACCTTC. Protein: CAWSVPLGQGNYGYTF.

The chain links TRBV4-1 to TRBJ1-1, with D uncertain. Germline lookup yields CDR1 MGHRA and CDR2 YSYEKL. Trimming cost V 1 base and J 5 bases, with 8 bases left between them. This CDR3 is built from 13 residues. The CDR3: CASSQGVGTEAFF. In DNA form, the CDR3 reads TGCGCCAGCAGCCAAGGGGTCGGGACTGAAGCTTTCTTT.

CDR3 DNA: TGTGCCAGCAGCTTTGGCCCGAACGCTTTCTTT. Protein sequence: CASSFGPNAFF. The V gene is TRBV7-2, the J gene TRBJ1-1; D is unclear. V was cut by 3 bases and J by 11 bases, with 10 bases left in between. The CDR3 runs to 11 residues. Germline assignment: CDR1 SGHTA and CDR2 FQGNSA.

In this sample, this clone turned up a few times. This chain links TRBV25-1 with TRBJ2-7, with TRBD2 identical over 8 bases. The germline V gene has CDR1 MGHDK and CDR2 SYGVNS. The junction had 8 bases not matched to a gene; V was cut back by 4 bases and J by 6 bases. This CDR3 spans 14 amino acids. The CDR3 loop reads CASSGGTRTGEQYF. CDR3 sequence (DNA): TGTGCCAGCAGTGGCGGGACTAGAACGGGCGAGCAGTACTTC.

This chain uses TRBV7-9 with TRBJ2-5; D is undetermined. Trimming took off 1 base at V and 5 bases at J, with 8 bases between the two ends. This CDR3 has 13 amino acids. From germline, CDR1 is SEHNR and CDR2 FQNEAQ (reference sequence). CDR3: CASSLGPGETQYF. The CDR3 nucleotides read TGTGCCAGCAGCTTAGGGCCCGGGGAGACCCAGTACTTC.

In its sample, this clone was seen a few times. V gene TRBV7-2 combines with J gene TRBJ2-1, with 9 bases fitting TRBD2. The CDR3 is 14 residues long. J lost 10 bases, V lost 3 bases, and 7 bases had no gene match. Germline CDR1 is SGHTA and CDR2 is FQGNSA. The CDR3 protein is CASSFSGGQREQFF. The CDR3 coding sequence is TGTGCCAGCAGCTTTAGCGGGGGACAACGGGAGCAGTTCTTC.

CDR3 in DNA: TGTGCCAGCAGTGGGACTTTCTACGAGCAGTACTTC. As protein: CASSGTFYEQYF. The chain uses TRBV6-1 and TRBJ2-7; D is possibly TRBD2 (5 bases). Trimming took 4 bases from V and 3 from J, leaving 7 bases between them. The germline CDR1 and CDR2 sequences are MNHNS and SASEGT. The CDR3 is 12 residues long.

The genes are TRBV5-1 and TRBJ2-3; D gene uncertain. In germline, CDR1 is SGHRS, CDR2 YFSETQ. Deletions cut 0 bases from V and 6 bases from J, with 17 bases between. This CDR3 spans 16 amino acids. The DNA of the CDR3 is TGCGCCAGCAGCTTGGGTGGGCTATCAGCACGGGATACGCAGTATTTT. Residues: CASSLGGLSARDTQYF.

This chain joins TRBV9 and TRBJ2-3; weak D call: TRBD2 (5 bases). With 2 bases removed from V and 4 bases from J, the gap between germline ends came to 11 bases. CDR1 is SGDLS and CDR2 is YYNGEE in the germline V gene. The CDR3 has 14 residues. For the CDR3, the DNA is TGTGCCAGCAGCGTGGCCGGGATTGCAGATACGCAGTATTTT. It yields the protein CASSVAGIADTQYF.

V is TRBV10-2 and J is TRBJ2-2; D is ambiguous. The ends were cut back, 5 bases at V and 1 base at J, with 11 bases in the middle. CDR1 and CDR2 (germline): WSHSY, SAAADI. CDR3 length: 15 residues. The CDR3 region is CASSLLPLNTGELFF. The CDR3 region has the DNA TGCGCCAGCAGTCTTCTCCCCCTGAACACCGGGGAGCTGTTTTTT.

This chain joins TRBV11-2 and TRBJ2-7; 11 bases match TRBD2. Looked up from germline, CDR1 is SGHAT and CDR2 is FQNNGV. After removal of 5 bases from V and 3 bases from J, the junction contained 3 bases not matched to a gene. The CDR3 has 14 residues. The CDR3 DNA is TGTGCCAGCAGCCCCGGGACTAGCGGCTACGAGCAGTACTTC. Encoded protein: CASSPGTSGYEQYF.